This T cell receptor (beta chain) appears in the sequencing data of a study of identical twins. General study findings and limits: It was possible that invariant MAIT and iNKT cells partly confounded the zero-insertion analyses.

Template switching added a universal primer site; cDNA carried unique molecular identifiers. From the 5' RACE reads, TCRdb called clonotypes with MiXCR, one entry per CDR3 protein. Among roughly 260,000 distinct CDR3 sequences, 7.5% were seen once, and the ten largest hold more than 5%. In regard to this clonotype: Its antigen is still unknown.

The sample also formed part of further work on yellow fever vaccine responses in identical twins.

Sequenced material: CD8+ T cells sorted from blood. The sequence was obtained from a young woman in good health.

CDR3: CASGETGNYGYTF. The CDR3 DNA is TGTGCCAGCGGCGAGACAGGGAACTATGGCTACACCTTC. V is TRBV7-8 and J is TRBJ1-2; 7 bases agree with TRBD1. V shed 8 bases and J 2 bases; nucleotides not matched to a gene: 5. Germline loops: CDR1 SGHVS, CDR2 FQNEAQ. The CDR3 is 13 residues long.